Below are 15 T cell receptor beta chains sequenced from a single sample in a study of memory CD4+ T cells and cytomegalovirus serostatus. Using immunoSEQ multiplex PCR, the repertoire was profiled, and TCRdb retains in-frame clones only, with some absent. The sample lists around 54,000 clones, about 70% seen once, with under 3% in the top ten. Single viable CD3+CD4+CD8-CD45RO+ cells were sorted as the memory CD4+ T cells. Sequencing used memory CD4+ T cells from blood. Source of these receptors: an adult in good health and CMV-seropositive.

The CDR3 protein is CASSQDGPGGTEAFF. The CDR3 bases are TGCGCCAGCAGCCAAGATGGTCCCGGGGGCACTGAAGCTTTCTTT. The V call is TRBV4-3, the J call TRBJ1-1; tentative D call: TRBD1 (5 bases). Deletions cut 0 bases from V and 4 bases from J, with 12 bases between. Per the germline V gene, CDR1 is LGHNA and CDR2 is YSLEER. The CDR3 totals 15 residues.

The rearrangement links TRBV10-3 to TRBJ1-1; D gene uncertain. CDR1 is ENHRY, CDR2 SYGVKD, per germline. Deletions cut 5 bases from V and 6 bases from J, with 10 bases between. This CDR3 contains 12 residues. Written as DNA, the CDR3 is TGTGCCATCAGTAACAACACGGCTGAAGCTTTCTTT. Translation gives CAISNNTAEAFF.

The chain employs TRBV4-1 and TRBJ2-3; 13 positions match TRBD2. The germline V gene encodes CDR1 MGHRA and CDR2 YSYEKL. The CDR3 is 18 residues long. The J segment lost 2 bases and the V segment lost 4 bases, leaving 9 bases of the junction unmatched. The CDR3 sequence is CASSRTRGLAGNTDTQYF. The DNA for the CDR3 is TGCGCCAGCAGCCGCACGCGGGGACTAGCGGGAAACACAGATACGCAGTATTTT.

The CDR3 protein is CATSRILNTEAFF. CDR3 in DNA: TGTGCCACCAGCAGGATATTGAACACTGAAGCTTTCTTT. V and J are TRBV15 and TRBJ1-1, with D uncertain. This CDR3 is built from 13 residues. Germline V gene sequence: CDR1 LNHNV, CDR2 YYDKDF (reference sequence). V dropped 3 bases and J dropped 0 bases, with 5 bases sitting between them.

The chain joins TRBV7-2 to TRBJ1-1; D is perhaps TRBD1 (5 bases). Trimming removed 1 base from V and 4 bases from J, with 13 bases in between. Per germline, CDR1 SGHTA and CDR2 FQGNSA. The CDR3 has 15 amino acids. The CDR3 region is CASSLGVLGGTEAFF. The CDR3 bases are TGTGCCAGCAGCTTAGGTGTGTTGGGGGGCACTGAAGCTTTCTTT.

This clone appeared a single time. This chain uses TRBV2 with TRBJ1-2, with 7 bases identical to TRBD1. Germline assignment: CDR1 SNHLY and CDR2 FYNNEI. Trimming cost V 6 bases and J 8 bases; bases outside gene matches: 9. This CDR3 has 13 amino acids. CDR3 sequence reads: CASRTGVFGGYTF. CDR3 nucleotides: TGTGCCAGCAGAACAGGGGTCTTCGGAGGCTACACCTTC.

J is TRBJ1-1 and V is TRBV2; no clear D. Germline CDR1 SNHLY, CDR2 FYNNEI. The CDR3 length is 9 residues. V lost 8 bases and J 12 bases, leaving 10 bases between the germline ends. CDR3 coding DNA: TGTGCCAGCGGGTTCGGGACTTTCTTT. This encodes CASGFGTFF.

V gene TRBV19 combines with J gene TRBJ2-3; D not certain. V was clipped by 2 bases and J by 0 bases, with 9 bases between them. The CDR3 spans 15 residues. The germline V gene encodes CDR1 LNHDA and CDR2 SQIVND (reference sequence). The CDR3 spells CASSILGASTDTQYF. For the CDR3, the DNA is TGTGCCAGTAGTATACTTGGAGCCAGCACAGATACGCAGTATTTT.

The chain links TRBV6-6 to TRBJ1-2, with D possibly matching TRBD1 (6 bases). Per the germline V gene, CDR1 is MNHNY and CDR2 is SVGAGI (reference sequence). The CDR3 spans 14 residues. V was clipped by 4 bases and J by 7 bases, with 16 bases between them. CDR3 sequence (DNA): TGTGCCAGCAGTTTAGGGGGGCAAGTATCTGGCTACACCTTC. Amino acid sequence: CASSLGGQVSGYTF.

This clone showed up just a few times. The chain carries TRBV28 and TRBJ1-2; D call uncertain. Germline V CDR1 and CDR2: MDHEN, SYDVKM. The germline V and J ends were trimmed by 6 bases and 2 bases, with 13 bases remaining between them. The CDR3 has 14 amino acids. The CDR3 spells CASSLPDSNYGYTF. For the CDR3, the DNA is TGTGCCAGCAGCCTCCCCGACTCAAACTATGGCTACACCTTC.

Here the CDR3 DNA reads TGTGCCAGCAGCCTCGAGAGGAGGGCTAGCGAGACCCAGTACTTC. As protein: CASSLERRASETQYF. The rearrangement links TRBV4-2 to TRBJ2-5, with a possible D match to TRBD2 (6 bases). The germline V and J ends were trimmed by 4 bases and 5 bases, with 17 bases remaining between them. The CDR3 extends over 15 amino acids. Per the germline V gene, CDR1 is LGHNA and CDR2 is YNFKEQ.

V gene TRBV19 combines with J gene TRBJ1-2; D call uncertain. This CDR3 has 12 residues. CDR1 and CDR2 from the germline V gene are LNHDA and SQIVND (reference sequence). Trimming stripped 3 bases from V and 4 bases from J, with 6 bases between. The CDR3 DNA is TGTGCCAGTAGTATTCGGAGCTATGGCTACACCTTC. This sequence encodes CASSIRSYGYTF.

This clone was seen a handful of times. The J gene is TRBJ2-7, the V gene TRBV6-1; D gene ambiguous. CDR1 and CDR2 (germline): MNHNS, SASEGT. This CDR3 has 12 amino acids. V lost 4 bases, J lost 6 bases, and 10 bases lay in between. Here the CDR3 reads CASSVRVSEQYF. In DNA, the CDR3 is TGTGCCAGCAGTGTTCGGGTTAGCGAGCAGTACTTC.

The chain employs TRBV9 and TRBJ2-3, with 9 bases that match TRBD2. This CDR3 region has 14 residues. Germline assignment: CDR1 SGDLS and CDR2 YYNGEE. J lost 5 bases, V lost 6 bases, and 7 bases had no gene match. CDR3 sequence: CASKPSGNRDTQYF. The DNA for the CDR3 is TGTGCCAGCAAGCCTAGCGGGAATAGAGATACGCAGTATTTT.

This clone was seen a handful of times. The gene calls are TRBV28 and TRBJ1-1; D is undetermined. From germline, CDR1 is MDHEN and CDR2 SYDVKM. The CDR3 consists of 14 residues. Trimming left V 5 bases short and J 9 bases short, with 19 bases between. The CDR3 sequence is CASSKPTDVGKAFF. The CDR3 DNA is TGTGCCAGCAGTAAACCTACAGATGTCGGAAAAGCTTTCTTT.